This TCR beta chain was found in a study of regulatory T cells in long-lasting Graves disease. To note about this clonotype: Antigen unknown.

The germline CDR1 and CDR2 sequences are SEHNR and FQNEAQ (reference sequence). V was pared by 1 base and J by 3 bases, with 10 bases between. The CDR3 runs to 14 residues. Study observations and caveats: Having few samples may have compromised the accuracy. Persistent Graves' patients showed less TCR diversity than newly diagnosed ones.

The time point here: persistent/refractory GD, antithyroid drugs over 5 years with positive TRAb. With RNA extracted from PBMCs as input, the TCR library was made. Criteria from the American Thyroid Association guidelines were applied to diagnose Graves' disease. All patients originated from an endocrinology department located in Xi'an, China. The TCR beta library used iRepertoire HTBI primers with Arm-PCR amplification of CDR3. TCRdb recomputed calls from the multiplex PCR reads with MiXCR, one row per CDR3 protein. The sample shows 360,000 or so distinct CDR3 sequences, 23% of them seen only once. This sample comprised peripheral blood mononuclear cells (PBMCs), obtained when the disease was refractory, from a patient treated with antithyroid drugs. The chain has TRBV7-9 and TRBJ2-7; D is unclear. The source is a woman aged 40-49 years with Graves disease. CDR3 DNA: TGTGCCAGCAGCTTAGAGGCAGAGATCTACGAGCAGTACTTC. Amino acids: CASSLEAEIYEQYF.